A selection of T cell receptor beta chains follows, all from one sample in a study of vaccination and CD4 T cells after COVID-19. These receptors' targets are unknown. TCRdb passed the PCR reads through MiXCR, listing each CDR3 protein once. Of some 15,000 distinct CDR3 sequences listed, about 25% are singletons. Sequencing used cultured CD4+ T cells from blood. These receptors all come from a human donor with COVID-19. CDR3s include the opening cysteine and the closing phenylalanine or tryptophan. The order of the fields is J gene, clone size, V gene, D gene, CDR3 protein, CDR3 DNA. The D gene is left open where the match is weak. Not all rows give a size; the values are once, few, many and, for expanded clones, a class.

j_call: TRBJ1-1; clone_size: few; v_call: TRBV7-3; d_call: TRBD1; cdr3_aa: CASSSTSGTGGLGAFF; cdr3_nt: TGTGCCAGCAGCTCGACATCCGGGACAGGGGGCTTGGGAGCTTTCTTT
j_call: TRBJ1-1; clone_size: .; v_call: TRBV7-2; d_call: .; cdr3_aa: CASSLFGGGTEAFF; cdr3_nt: TGTGCCAGCAGCTTATTCGGGGGCGGCACTGAAGCTTTCTTT
j_call: TRBJ2-1; clone_size: .; v_call: TRBV2; d_call: TRBD2; cdr3_aa: CASTSGGGGVNEQFF; cdr3_nt: TGTGCCAGCACTAGCGGGGGGGGCGGTGTAAATGAGCAGTTCTTC
j_call: TRBJ1-1; clone_size: .; v_call: TRBV19; d_call: .; cdr3_aa: CASTLRGAGTEAFF; cdr3_nt: TGTGCCAGTACTTTACGGGGGGCGGGCACTGAAGCTTTCTTT
j_call: TRBJ2-1; clone_size: .; v_call: TRBV10-3; d_call: .; cdr3_aa: CAIGGWDGYNEQFF; cdr3_nt: TGTGCCATCGGGGGTTGGGATGGGTACAATGAGCAGTTCTTC
j_call: TRBJ2-7; clone_size: .; v_call: TRBV19; d_call: .; cdr3_aa: CASSIIGNSYEQYF; cdr3_nt: TGTGCCAGTAGTATAATAGGGAACTCCTACGAGCAGTACTTC
j_call: TRBJ1-2; clone_size: few; v_call: TRBV4-2; d_call: TRBD1; cdr3_aa: CASTPLIGTGYGYTF; cdr3_nt: TGTGCCAGCACCCCCTTAATCGGGACAGGGTATGGCTACACCTTC
j_call: TRBJ1-2; clone_size: medium-sized; v_call: TRBV6-5; d_call: .; cdr3_aa: CASSSAKGYTF; cdr3_nt: TGTGCCAGCAGTTCCGCCAAAGGCTACACCTTC
j_call: TRBJ1-5; clone_size: .; v_call: TRBV6-1; d_call: .; cdr3_aa: CASTPPGGQPQHF; cdr3_nt: TGTGCCAGCACCCCCCCCGGGGGACAGCCCCAGCATTTT
j_call: TRBJ1-2; clone_size: .; v_call: TRBV20-1; d_call: .; cdr3_aa: CSASPLMAASGYTF; cdr3_nt: TGCAGTGCTAGTCCCCTCATGGCGGCATCTGGCTACACCTTC
j_call: TRBJ1-5; clone_size: .; v_call: TRBV6-5; d_call: .; cdr3_aa: CASSYGHPGGNQPQHF; cdr3_nt: TGTGCCAGCAGTTACGGGCATCCGGGGGGGAATCAGCCCCAGCATTTT
j_call: TRBJ2-3; clone_size: .; v_call: TRBV7-2; d_call: .; cdr3_aa: CASSFHGTDTQYF; cdr3_nt: TGTGCCAGCAGCTTTCATGGCACAGATACGCAGTATTTT